The clone carrying this T cell receptor beta chain was observed a handful of times. Its specificity is unknown. The TCR beta libraries were generated through quantitative 5'-RACE incorporating molecular barcodes. One entry per CDR3 protein results from TCRdb running MiXCR on the 5' RACE reads. The table lists about 540,000 distinct CDR3 sequences, about 12% of them singletons, with 6.8% in the top ten. The data belong to a study of CD8 T cells in ankylosing spondylitis. Study outcomes and limitations: In ankylosing spondylitis patients, matched synovial fluid reportedly showed significant enrichment of disease-linked clones. Ankylosing spondylitis blood appeared to be characterized by a TCR beta motif of fewer than ten highly homologous variants. Clones linked to the disease showed a CD8+ phenotype. They occurred at relatively low frequencies in peripheral blood. Previously reported in reactive arthritis synovial fluid and blood were some of the motif variants.

Germline CDR1 and CDR2: SGHAT and FQNNGV. After removal of 1 base from V and 3 bases from J, the junction contained 6 bases not matched to a gene. The CDR3 runs to 18 residues. This sequence originates from a male donor with ankylosing spondylitis. Input material: blood, either unsorted or a sorted T cell fraction (not recorded which). The chain has TRBV11-2 and TRBJ2-1; the match to TRBD2 covers 13 bases. The CDR3 is CASSLVGGLAGLYNEQFF. As DNA, the CDR3 is TGTGCCAGCAGCTTAGTCGGGGGACTAGCGGGACTCTACAATGAGCAGTTCTTC.